The clone carrying this T cell receptor beta chain was observed at least ten times. This record belongs to a study of T cells after yellow fever vaccination. TCRdb reprocessed the 5' RACE reads with MiXCR, giving one entry per CDR3 protein. The sample lists 250,000 or so distinct CDR3 sequences; roughly 6.3% were seen once. This TCR was recovered from a man aged 25-45 years who received the YFV17D yellow fever vaccine. Specimen: CD4+ T cells sorted from PBMCs, collected on the day of the yellow fever booster vaccination.

The CDR3 DNA reads as TGCAGTGCTAGAGTCGTAGCTAGCTCCTACGAGCAGTACTTC. Encoded protein: CSARVVASSYEQYF. The chain carries TRBV20-1 and TRBJ2-7; no reliable D call. V was shortened by 1 base and J by 0 bases, with 10 bases between the two germline ends. The germline V gene encodes CDR1 DFQATT and CDR2 SNEGSKA (reference sequence). The CDR3 is made up of 14 amino acids.